Included here is one TCR beta chain sequence, with context. Its antigen is unidentified. The sample belongs to a study of blood T cells in healthy people across ages. Study in general: Template switching picked up about one barcoded beta molecule for each two T cells. Study-level findings and limits: More naive CD4+ cells and higher diversity marked long-lived donors relative to aged donors. It was not possible, with unsorted PBMCs, to conclusively compare naive and antigen-experienced cells.

V was clipped by 3 bases and J by 3 bases, with 14 bases between them. CDR1 and CDR2 (germline): SGHTA, FQGNSA. The CDR3 sequence is 15 residues long. Using a J-beta primer mix together with a sample-barcoded 5' primer, a second PCR was run for about 6 to 12 cycles. Each single sample gave us at least 3 million CDR3-containing paired-end reads. MiXCR, run by TCRdb on the 5' RACE reads, gives a single entry per CDR3 protein. In the table there are hundreds of thousands of distinct CDR3 sequences, 44% of which are singletons. Sample: blood. This TCR was sampled from a man between 60 and 75 years old in good health. V gene TRBV7-2 combines with J gene TRBJ1-2; D gene ambiguous. The chain's CDR3 is CASSFRTPGDYGYTF. The CDR3 DNA reads TGTGCCAGCAGCTTTAGAACGCCCGGGGACTATGGCTACACCTTC.